The 16 T cell receptor beta chains in this list originate from one sample, sequenced in a study of blood T cells in healthy people across ages. The authors ran a second PCR of 7 to 11 cycles using a sample-barcoded 5' primer and a J-beta primer mix. TCRdb recomputed calls from the 5' RACE reads with MiXCR, one row per CDR3 protein. The sample shows about 1,800,000 distinct CDR3 sequences, roughly 30% of them seen only once. The source material was blood. The receptors originated from a woman aged 25 to 45 in good health.

This clonotype was seen a handful of times. This chain uses TRBV7-9 with TRBJ2-1; 8 nucleotides agree with TRBD2. Germline CDR1 and CDR2: SEHNR and FQNEAQ (reference sequence). V lost 2 bases and J lost 7; bases outside the gene matches: 10. This CDR3 has 16 amino acids. This CDR3 reads CASSLRSGATGNEQFF. CDR3 DNA: TGTGCCAGCAGCTTACGTAGCGGGGCCACGGGGAATGAGCAGTTCTTC.

As for this clonotype: This clone may be a read error of a much larger clone one base away. V usage is TRBV11-2 and J usage is TRBJ2-4, with a possible D match to TRBD2 (5 bases). This CDR3 comprises 13 residues. Germline V lookup: CDR1 SGHAT, CDR2 FQNNGV. The CDR3 bases are TGTGCCGGCAGCTTACCGCCAGGAGGCATTCAGTACTTC. Translated, it gives CAGSLPPGGIQYF.

This clonotype has a handful of counts. The chain links TRBV12-3 or TRBV12-4 to TRBJ1-5; tentative D call: TRBD1 (5 bases). V was cut by 6 bases and J by 7 bases, with 16 bases left in between. This CDR3 contains 14 residues. The CDR3 protein is CASSMGEAGQPQHF. The CDR3 coding sequence is TGTGCCAGCAGCATGGGGGAGGCAGGGCAGCCCCAGCATTTT.

This clonotype has at least ten counts. V gene TRBV20-1 combines with J gene TRBJ2-5; TRBD1 matches 8 bases. CDR3 length: 13 residues. Germline V gene data show CDR1 as DFQATT and CDR2 as SNEGSKA (reference sequence). Trimming at V came to 3 bases and at J to 4 bases, leaving 4 bases not matched to a gene. The CDR3 DNA reads TGCAGTGCTAGCACAGGGGGTACAGAGACCCAGTACTTC. Translation: CSASTGGTETQYF.

The V and J genes are TRBV6-2 or TRBV6-3 and TRBJ2-5; 7 bases map to TRBD1. Per germline, CDR1 MNHEY and CDR2 SVGEGT. CDR3 length: 13 amino acids. V lost 6 bases, J lost 3 bases, and 4 bases stayed unmatched. The CDR3 is CASRTGTEETQYF. CDR3 nucleotides: TGTGCCAGCAGGACTGGGACAGAAGAGACCCAGTACTTC.

Regarding this clonotype: A much larger clone sits a single nucleotide away, making a read error possible. This chain links TRBV29-1 with TRBJ2-1, with TRBD2 as a possible D gene (5 bases). The length of the CDR3 is 13 residues. The germline V gene encodes CDR1 SQVTM and CDR2 ANQGSEA. The CDR3 bases are TGCGGCGTTGGACCCCACTCGGGAAGTGAGCAGTTCTTC. Translating gives CGVGPHSGSEQFF.

This rearrangement joins TRBV11-1 to TRBJ2-1; 10 positions match TRBD2. The CDR3 is 16 residues long. Trimming removed 3 bases from V and 5 bases from J; junction bases left unmatched: 7. Germline V gene sequence: CDR1 SGHAT, CDR2 FQDESV (reference sequence). The CDR3 is CASSFDSGGLDNEQFF. The CDR3 DNA sequence: TGTGCCAGCAGCTTCGATAGCGGGGGGCTAGACAATGAGCAGTTCTTC.

V is TRBV6-1 and J is TRBJ2-7; 12 nucleotides line up with TRBD2. This CDR3 is built from 14 residues. With 7 bases clipped from V and 3 bases from J, the junction kept 4 bases outside the gene matches. Looked up from germline, CDR1 is MNHNS and CDR2 is SASEGT. The CDR3 is CASNLAGGDYEQYF. CDR3 DNA sequence: TGTGCCAGCAACCTAGCGGGAGGGGACTACGAGCAGTACTTC.

This clonotype has a count of ten or more. The CDR3 reads CASRTGAGGKNIQYF. In DNA, the CDR3 is TGTGCCAGCCGGACAGGGGCTGGGGGGAAAAACATTCAGTACTTC. The genes are TRBV28 and TRBJ2-4; TRBD1 matches 9 bases. CDR3 length: 15 amino acids. Germline V CDR1 and CDR2: MDHEN, SYDVKM. The V and J ends lost 8 bases and 4 bases, in that order; junction bases with no gene match: 9.

This clonotype was counted many times. The chain recombines TRBV24-1 with TRBJ1-2; D possibly corresponds to TRBD1 (5 bases). Germline V CDR1 and CDR2: KGHDR, SFDVKD. This CDR3 has 15 amino acids. The V end was cut by 3 bases, the J end by 6 bases, with 16 bases between. CDR3 in amino acids: CATSDLQDSQDGYTF. The CDR3 DNA reads as TGTGCCACCAGTGATCTACAAGACAGTCAAGATGGCTACACCTTC.

This clonotype has more than one count but fewer than ten. The genes are TRBV12-3 or TRBV12-4 and TRBJ2-3, with D perhaps assigned TRBD1 or TRBD2 (5 bases each). The V end was cut by 8 bases, the J end by 2 bases, with 8 bases between. There are 12 residues in the CDR3. CDR3 sequence: CASVGVTDTQYF. The CDR3 bases are TGTGCCAGCGTGGGGGTCACAGATACGCAGTATTTT.

There are many counts of this clonotype. The gene calls are TRBV20-1 and TRBJ2-7, with D hard to call. The CDR3 is 14 amino acids. V was trimmed by 3 bases and J by 6 bases, leaving 18 bases between them. Looked up from germline, CDR1 is DFQATT and CDR2 is SNEGSKA (reference sequence). This CDR3 is CSASRYSRSSEQYF. The DNA for the CDR3 is TGCAGTGCTAGTAGATATTCCAGATCAAGCGAGCAGTACTTC.

The table lists this clonotype with many counts. V and J are TRBV7-7 and TRBJ2-1; 7 nucleotides line up with TRBD1. The trim removed 1 base at V and 6 bases at J, leaving 0 bases unmatched. Germline values: CDR1 SSHAT, CDR2 FNYEAQ (reference sequence). The length of the CDR3 is 13 residues. This CDR3 reads CASSLDRGNEQFF. In nucleotides, the CDR3 is TGTGCCAGCAGCTTAGACAGGGGCAATGAGCAGTTCTTC.

As concerns this clonotype: At one boundary the junction diverges from the germline segment, which might be a read error. This sequence joins TRBV20-1 and TRBJ2-1, with D unclear. The length of the CDR3 is 12 residues. Germline values: CDR1 DFQATT, CDR2 SNEGSKA (reference sequence). The DNA for the CDR3 is TGCAGTGCTCTCGGACGGTACAATCAGCAGTTCTTC. Its protein is CSALGRYNQQFF.

The V and J genes are TRBV5-4 and TRBJ2-2; D is unresolved. From germline, CDR1 is SGHNT and CDR2 YYREEE (reference sequence). V was clipped by 2 bases and J by 4 bases, with 15 bases between them. This CDR3 region has 16 residues. CDR3 residues: CASSLSPSLGTGELFF. The DNA of the CDR3 is TGTGCCAGCAGCTTAAGCCCCAGCCTAGGCACCGGGGAGCTGTTTTTT.

Turning to this clonotype: This may come from a read error, since a much larger clone is one base off. V and J are TRBV20-1 and TRBJ2-4; a possible D gene is TRBD1 (5 bases). The CDR3 is made up of 15 amino acids. Trimming stripped 0 bases from V and 13 bases from J, with 22 bases between. The V gene's germline CDR1 is DFQATT and CDR2 SNEGSKA (reference sequence). CDR3 protein: CSAREAGRPYNEQYF. The CDR3 coding sequence is TGCAGTGCTAGAGAGGCAGGGCGACCCTACAATGAGCAGTACTTC.